This TCR beta chain is drawn from a study of OX40 agonist ivuxolimab in advanced cancers. Germline loops: CDR1 SGHRS, CDR2 YFSETQ. CDR3 length: 16 residues. The V gene end was trimmed by 4 bases and the J gene end by 4 bases; junction bases not matched to a gene: 10. Produced via immunoSEQ multiplex PCR; TCRdb's table is partial and in-frame only. The table includes approximately 57,000 clones, approximately 88% detected once. The rearrangement uses TRBV5-1 and TRBJ2-5, with TRBD1 identical over 10 bases. This clonotype was sampled from an adult with an advanced solid tumor such as melanoma, head and neck, liver or kidney cancer. Sequencing used CD4+ or CD8+ T cells sorted from blood, obtained in a trial of the OX40 agonist ivuxolimab. CDR3 DNA: TGCGCCAGCAGCCCCGGACAGGGGGGCATTGGAGAGACCCAGTACTTC. Amino acids: CASSPGQGGIGETQYF. Drawing the rest from reference TRBV5-1 and TRBJ2-5, the complete variable domain is KAGVTQTPRYLIKTRGQQVTLSCSPISGHRSVSWYQQTPGQGLQFLFEYFSETQRNKGNFPGRFSGRQFSNSRSEMNVSTLELGDSALYLCASSPGQGGIGETQYFGPGTRLLVL.